The entry below describes one T cell receptor beta chain. Its specificity is unknown. This entry belongs to a study of cytotoxic CD8 clonotypes in ibrutinib-treated CLL. The overall study: Patients: roughly ten relapsed/refractory, 15 treatment-naive, fewer than 18 IGHV unmutated. Study-wide results and caveats: The clonality went up when patients responded to ibrutinib and dropped back toward baseline at progression.

With V trimmed by 0 bases and J by 5 bases, 3 bases remained unmatched. The CDR3 spans 15 residues. CDR1 and CDR2 (germline): SGDLS, YYNGEE. The intended depth for sequencing was 1 in 200,000 to 1 in 1 million T cells. Assay used: immunoSEQ multiplex PCR; TCRdb lists only in-frame clones, some missing. This sample carries approximately 320,000 clones, 67% of them seen once, and the ten largest clones take 6.3%. V gene TRBV9 combines with J gene TRBJ2-5, with 11 bases identical to TRBD2. This TCR was sampled from a human donor with chronic lymphocytic leukemia. Sequenced here: PBMCs, sampled after 36 months of ibrutinib treatment. This chain's CDR3 is CASSVGGLAGETQYF. The DNA for the CDR3 is TGTGCCAGCAGCGTAGGTGGACTAGCGGGCGAGACCCAGTACTTC.